This TCR beta chain was recovered during a study of beta chain features in type 1 diabetes. Study in general: On cell yields, gender and age, patients and healthy donors were similar.

Trimming stripped 2 bases from V and 3 bases from J, with 14 bases between. Germline V gene lookup returns CDR1 SGHVS and CDR2 FNYEAQ. The CDR3 contains 16 residues. What was sequenced were expressed TCRB transcripts, since all of the isolated RNA had been reverse transcribed. Clones were sequenced by immunoSEQ multiplex PCR, and TCRdb holds only the in-frame ones, with some missing. The repertoire includes around 180,000 clones, 10% to 15% of them detected once, and 0.62% sits in the top ten. This clone was seen only a few times. This chain joins TRBV7-6 and TRBJ1-5, with a weak D call TRBD1 (6 bases). Material for sequencing was central memory CD4+ T cells from blood. The clonotype originates from a young woman in good health. The CDR3 DNA is TGTGCCAGCAGCTTAATGGACAGATCAAACAATCAGCCCCAGCATTTT. This translates into CASSLMDRSNNQPQHF.